The 30 T cell receptor beta chains below all came from one sample that was sequenced in a study of blood T cell repertoires in COVID-19. Sequencing was performed with immunoSEQ multiplex PCR; in TCRdb, only in-frame clones are kept and a portion is missing. The data hold under 200,000 clones, with 75% to 85% observed a single time. The sample was peripheral blood. The receptors were sampled from a woman aged 60 to 75 with COVID-19, enrolled during active disease.

This clone was detected only once. The chain employs TRBV5-4 and TRBJ2-2, with unresolved D. Germline V gene sequence: CDR1 SGHNT, CDR2 YYREEE (reference sequence). The CDR3 is 14 residues long. V was cut by 5 bases and J by 0 bases, with 8 bases left in between. The CDR3 here is CASRGATNTGELFF. In nucleotides, the CDR3 is TGTGCCAGCAGGGGCGCTACGAACACCGGGGAGCTGTTTTTT. Full variable domain (rest looked up from reference TRBV5-4 and TRBJ2-2): ETGVTQSPTHLIKTRGQQVTLRCSSQSGHNTVSWYQQALGQGPQFIFQYYREEENGRGNFPPRFSGLQFPNYSSELNVNALELDDSALYLCASRGATNTGELFFGEGSRLTVL.

V and J are TRBV11-2 and TRBJ1-2, with 10 bases aligning to TRBD1. The CDR3 covers 14 residues. The trim removed 3 bases at V and 4 bases at J, leaving 2 bases unmatched. The germline gives CDR1 SGHAT, CDR2 FQNNGV. This CDR3 reads CASSFGQGGYGYTF. The CDR3 DNA follows: TGTGCCAGCAGCTTCGGACAGGGGGGCTATGGCTACACCTTC.

This chain links TRBV5-1 with TRBJ2-5, with a weak D call TRBD2 (6 bases). Between the trimmed V and J ends, which lost 2 bases and 5 bases, there was a span of 16 bases. This CDR3 comprises 15 residues. CDR1 and CDR2 (germline): SGHRS, YFSETQ. The CDR3 nucleotides are TGCGCCAGCAGCTTCTCCACCCTTGGGGGGGAGACCCAGTACTTC. This translates into CASSFSTLGGETQYF.

This clone has a single count. J is TRBJ2-7 and V is TRBV7-2; 9 bases align to TRBD2. The CDR3 loop spans 14 amino acids. J lost 3 bases, V lost 5 bases, and 5 bases had no gene match. Germline CDR1 SGHTA, CDR2 FQGNSA. In DNA, the CDR3 is TGTGCCAGCAGCGTTAGCGGGAGTATCTACGAGCAGTACTTC. It specifies CASSVSGSIYEQYF.

This clone was seen a few times. The chain recombines TRBV19 with TRBJ1-4; TRBD1 matches at 8 bases. The J segment lost 2 bases and the V segment lost 5 bases, leaving 4 bases of the junction unmatched. The CDR3 spans 15 residues. From germline, CDR1 is LNHDA and CDR2 SQIVND (reference sequence). The CDR3 region is CASSPRTGTNEKLFF. The CDR3 DNA reads as TGTGCCAGTAGTCCCCGGACAGGGACTAATGAAAAACTGTTTTTT.

The chain couples TRBV5-4 to TRBJ2-1; 15 bases map to TRBD2. CDR1 is SGHNT, CDR2 YYREEE, per germline (reference sequence). After removal of 5 bases from V and 4 bases from J, the junction contained 10 bases not matched to a gene. This CDR3 has 18 residues. CDR3 sequence: CASRNGLAGGPLYNEQFF. CDR3 nucleotides: TGTGCCAGCAGGAACGGACTAGCGGGAGGGCCGTTATACAATGAGCAGTTCTTC.

As concerns this clone: The junction and the germline gene differ at one end; a read error may be behind it. V usage is TRBV5-1 and J usage is TRBJ2-3; TRBD2 matches 9 bases. There are 15 residues in the CDR3. In germline, CDR1 is SGHRS, CDR2 YFSETQ. CDR3: CASSLTGTSRDTQYF. The CDR3 nucleotides are TGCGCCAGCAGCTTGACCGGGACTAGCAGAGATACGCAGTATTTT.

V is TRBV5-1 and J is TRBJ1-6, with 7 bases fitting TRBD1. The CDR3 covers 13 residues. CDR1 is SGHRS and CDR2 is YFSETQ in the germline V gene. The V gene end was trimmed by 5 bases and the J gene end by 10 bases; junction bases not matched to a gene: 6. CDR3 DNA: TGCGCCAGCAGGGAAGGGGGCGAGTCACCCCTCCACTTT. Translated: CASREGGESPLHF. Looking up the rest from reference TRBV5-1 and TRBJ1-6 gives the full variable domain: KAGVTQTPRYLIKTRGQQVTLSCSPISGHRSVSWYQQTPGQGLQFLFEYFSETQRNKGNFPGRFSGRQFSNSRSEMNVSTLELGDSALYLCASREGGESPLHFGNGTRLTVT.

The rearrangement uses TRBV7-8 and TRBJ2-5; D ambiguous. Germline CDR1 and CDR2: SGHVS and FQNEAQ. The ends were cut back, 5 bases at V and 5 bases at J, with 6 bases in the middle. There are 11 residues in the CDR3. This chain's CDR3 is CASSPGETQYF. The CDR3 bases are TGTGCCAGCAGCCCCGGGGAGACCCAGTACTTC.

V gene TRBV11-2 combines with J gene TRBJ2-3; 8 bases are shared with TRBD2. The V gene's germline CDR1 is SGHAT and CDR2 FQNNGV. The ends lost 4 bases at V and 1 base at J; junction bases unmatched: 7. The CDR3 consists of 16 residues. The CDR3 is CASSSPGGLRTDTQYF. Written as DNA, the CDR3 is TGTGCCAGCAGCTCACCGGGAGGGCTTCGCACAGATACGCAGTATTTT.

CDR3 region: CASSLGGLAGINEQFF. The CDR3, as DNA: TGTGCCAGCAGCTTAGGAGGACTAGCGGGGATCAATGAGCAGTTCTTC. The V gene is TRBV7-2, the J gene TRBJ2-1, with 12 bases aligning to TRBD2. V lost 1 base, J lost 6 bases, and 4 bases stayed unmatched. The germline V gene has CDR1 SGHTA and CDR2 FQGNSA. CDR3 length equals 16 residues.

The genes are TRBV5-1 and TRBJ2-3; TRBD1 matches 9 bases. The J segment lost 4 bases and the V segment lost 4 bases, leaving 7 bases of the junction unmatched. The CDR3 sequence is 15 residues long. From germline, CDR1 is SGHRS and CDR2 YFSETQ. The CDR3 DNA reads TGCGCCAGCAGCCCCGGACAGGGGTATGCAGATACGCAGTATTTT. As protein: CASSPGQGYADTQYF. The whole variable domain, remainder taken from reference TRBV5-1 and TRBJ2-3, is KAGVTQTPRYLIKTRGQQVTLSCSPISGHRSVSWYQQTPGQGLQFLFEYFSETQRNKGNFPGRFSGRQFSNSRSEMNVSTLELGDSALYLCASSPGQGYADTQYFGPGTRLTVL.

This chain joins TRBV20-1 and TRBJ1-5, with no clear D. In germline, CDR1 is DFQATT, CDR2 SNEGSKA (reference sequence). The ends were cut back, 3 bases at V and 0 bases at J, with 15 bases in the middle. This CDR3 has 16 residues. The CDR3 reads CSASGRAGVSNQPQHF. As DNA, the CDR3 is TGCAGTGCTAGTGGAAGGGCGGGAGTTAGCAATCAGCCCCAGCATTTT.

V is TRBV5-1 and J is TRBJ2-7; the match to TRBD1 covers 8 bases. Per the germline V gene, CDR1 is SGHRS and CDR2 is YFSETQ. V lost 0 bases and J lost 2; bases outside the gene matches: 4. This CDR3 spans 15 amino acids. The CDR3 is CASSLGQGNTYEQYF. The CDR3, as DNA: TGCGCCAGCAGCTTGGGACAGGGGAACACCTACGAGCAGTACTTC.

The sample holds one count of this clone. The chain joins TRBV9 to TRBJ1-6; 7 bases map to TRBD1. V trimming: 3 bases; J trimming: 5 bases; junction bases outside the gene matches: 2. Germline CDR1 and CDR2: SGDLS and YYNGEE. The CDR3 totals 14 residues. CDR3 nucleotides: TGTGCCAGCAGCGGACAGGGTAATAATTCACCCCTCCACTTT. Residues: CASSGQGNNSPLHF.

This sequence joins TRBV5-4 and TRBJ2-7; D uncertain. This CDR3 comprises 14 residues. V lost 0 bases and J 0 bases, leaving 7 bases between the germline ends. The germline V gene encodes CDR1 SGHNT and CDR2 YYREEE (reference sequence). The CDR3: CASSLDRSSYEQYV. CDR3 bases: TGTGCCAGCAGCTTGGACAGAAGCTCCTACGAGCAGTACGTC.

This chain uses TRBV27 with TRBJ1-6, with a possible D match to TRBD1 (6 bases). The V gene lost 3 bases and the J gene lost 4 bases, with 10 bases spanning the gap. The CDR3 extends over 15 amino acids. The germline CDR1 and CDR2 sequences are MNHEY and SMNVEV (reference sequence). CDR3 residues: CASSFRGRYNSPLHF. CDR3 DNA sequence: TGTGCCAGCAGTTTCAGGGGAAGATATAATTCACCCCTCCACTTT.

The CDR3 region is CASSLDRGGITYEQYF. In nucleotides, the CDR3 is TGTGCCAGCAGCTTAGATCGAGGGGGTATCACCTACGAGCAGTACTTC. The chain recombines TRBV11-2 with TRBJ2-7; weak D call: TRBD1 (6 bases). The V end lost 0 bases, the J end lost 2 bases, and 14 bases lay between the germline ends. The CDR3 has 16 residues. The germline gives CDR1 SGHAT, CDR2 FQNNGV.

The gene calls are TRBV18 and TRBJ2-2, with D tentatively TRBD2 (5 bases). Germline CDR1 is KGHSH and CDR2 is LQKENI. Trimming left V 0 bases short and J 3 bases short, with 11 bases between. The CDR3 extends over 16 amino acids. Written as DNA, the CDR3 is TGTGCCAGCTCACCACCAACTCTAGCTCACACCGGGGAGCTGTTTTTT. This gives the protein CASSPPTLAHTGELFF. Combining the CDR3 with reference TRBV18 and TRBJ2-2 gives the whole variable domain NAGVMQNPRHLVRRRGQEARLRCSPMKGHSHVYWYRQLPEEGLKFMVYLQKENIIDESGMPKERFSAEFPKEGPSILRIQQVVRGDSAAYFCASSPPTLAHTGELFFGEGSRLTVL.

V gene TRBV28 combines with J gene TRBJ2-2; a weak D match, TRBD2 (6 bases). The CDR3 loop spans 15 amino acids. Germline V CDR1 and CDR2: MDHEN, SYDVKM. Between the trimmed V and J ends, which lost 9 bases and 4 bases, there was a span of 18 bases. The CDR3 protein is CASRRETSLTGELFF. The CDR3 DNA reads as TGTGCCAGTCGCCGGGAGACATCTCTCACCGGGGAGCTGTTTTTT.

The gene calls are TRBV5-4 and TRBJ1-4; a possible D gene is TRBD1 (5 bases). The CDR3 runs to 14 residues. Trimming left V 4 bases short and J 4 bases short, with 11 bases between. CDR1 and CDR2 from the germline V gene are SGHNT and YYREEE (reference sequence). The DNA for the CDR3 is TGTGCCAGCAGCCTGGGACTTGGTAATGAAAAACTGTTTTTT. Translating gives CASSLGLGNEKLFF.

J is TRBJ2-2 and V is TRBV24-1; TRBD2 might be the D (5 bases). The ends were cut back, 9 bases at V and 4 bases at J, with 17 bases in the middle. This CDR3 region has 15 residues. CDR1 and CDR2 (germline): KGHDR, SFDVKD. CDR3 region: CATSALAAFTGELFF. As DNA, the CDR3 is TGTGCCACCTCGGCGCTAGCCGCCTTCACCGGGGAGCTGTTTTTT.

The J gene is TRBJ1-2, the V gene TRBV9; D is undetermined. CDR1 is SGDLS, CDR2 YYNGEE, per germline. The CDR3 totals 14 residues. The V end lost 0 bases, the J end lost 0 bases, and 6 bases lay between the germline ends. CDR3 sequence reads: CASSVATANYGYTF. CDR3 DNA sequence: TGTGCCAGCAGCGTAGCTACAGCTAACTATGGCTACACCTTC.

The chain uses TRBV9 and TRBJ1-5, with D possibly being TRBD1 (5 bases). The germline V gene encodes CDR1 SGDLS and CDR2 YYNGEE. Trimming shortened V by 0 bases and J by 0 bases, and 7 bases separated the two germline ends. The CDR3 has 15 amino acids. The CDR3 is CASSVGDYSNQPQHF. The CDR3 coding sequence is TGTGCCAGCAGCGTAGGGGACTATAGCAATCAGCCCCAGCATTTT.

This clone was seen repeatedly, ten times or more. The CDR3 nucleotides are TGTGCCAGTAGTCCGTCAGGGGCGAGGAATAATTCACCCCTCCACTTT. As protein: CASSPSGARNNSPLHF. V and J are TRBV19 and TRBJ1-6; weak D call: TRBD1 (6 bases). Germline V lookup: CDR1 LNHDA, CDR2 SQIVND (reference sequence). The CDR3 spans 16 residues. V was trimmed by 5 bases and J by 5 bases, leaving 16 bases between them.

The rearrangement joins TRBV21-1 to TRBJ2-7; the table assigns TRBD1, which was not confirmed against the DNA. TRBV21-1 is listed as a pseudogene. This CDR3 is built from 15 residues. The CDR3 sequence: CASSKVFQGFNEQYF. The CDR3 DNA reads as TGTGCCAGCAGCAAAGTTTTCCAGGGATTCAACGAGCAGTACTTC.

CDR3 in amino acids: CASSALVGRTSGSPDTQYF. The CDR3 DNA reads as TGTGCCAGCAGCGCCTTAGTAGGGAGGACTAGCGGGAGCCCAGATACGCAGTATTTT. This chain links TRBV9 with TRBJ2-3, with TRBD2 matching 13 bases. The V segment lost 3 bases and the J segment 4 bases; nucleotides outside the gene matches: 14. This CDR3 spans 19 amino acids. CDR1 SGDLS and CDR2 YYNGEE come from the germline V gene.

The rearrangement joins TRBV13 to TRBJ2-7; a possible D gene is TRBD1 (5 bases). V was pared by 1 base and J by 1 base, with 11 bases between. This CDR3 has 15 amino acids. CDR1 is PRHDT and CDR2 is FYEKMQ in the germline V gene (reference sequence). The CDR3 sequence is CASSLVTDSSYEQYF. CDR3 bases: TGTGCCAGCAGCTTAGTTACCGACAGTTCCTACGAGCAGTACTTC.

J is TRBJ1-2 and V is TRBV2; no reliable D call. Germline-derived CDR1 and CDR2 are SNHLY and FYNNEI. The CDR3 is made up of 15 amino acids. With 1 base removed from V and 2 bases from J, the gap between germline ends came to 11 bases. The CDR3 region is CASSEGGFRNYGYTF. The CDR3 DNA sequence: TGTGCCAGCAGTGAAGGAGGTTTTCGCAACTATGGCTACACCTTC.

This clone was seen a handful of times. The chain combines TRBV28 with TRBJ2-5, with 10 bases that match TRBD2. The junction had 0 bases not matched to a gene; V was cut back by 6 bases and J by 2 bases. The germline gives CDR1 MDHEN, CDR2 SYDVKM. CDR3 length: 13 amino acids. The CDR3 nucleotides read TGTGCCAGCAGACTAGCGGGACAAGAGACCCAGTACTTC. It is translated as CASRLAGQETQYF.